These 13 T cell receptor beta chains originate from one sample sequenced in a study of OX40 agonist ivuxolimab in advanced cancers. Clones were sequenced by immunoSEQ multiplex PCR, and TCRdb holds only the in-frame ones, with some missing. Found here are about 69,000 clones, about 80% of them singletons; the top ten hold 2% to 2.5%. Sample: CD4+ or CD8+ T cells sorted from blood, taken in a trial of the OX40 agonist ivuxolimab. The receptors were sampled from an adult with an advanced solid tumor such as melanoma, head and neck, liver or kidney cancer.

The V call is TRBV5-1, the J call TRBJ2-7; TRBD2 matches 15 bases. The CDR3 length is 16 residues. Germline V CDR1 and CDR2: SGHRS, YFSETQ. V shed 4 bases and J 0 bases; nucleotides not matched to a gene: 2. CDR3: CASSGGLAGGSYEQYF. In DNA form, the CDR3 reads TGCGCCAGCAGCGGGGGACTAGCGGGAGGCTCCTACGAGCAGTACTTC. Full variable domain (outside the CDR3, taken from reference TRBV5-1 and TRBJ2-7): KAGVTQTPRYLIKTRGQQVTLSCSPISGHRSVSWYQQTPGQGLQFLFEYFSETQRNKGNFPGRFSGRQFSNSRSEMNVSTLELGDSALYLCASSGGLAGGSYEQYFGPGTRLTVT.

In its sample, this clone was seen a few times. The CDR3 region is CASSLELTAEQFF. Here the CDR3 DNA reads TGTGCCAGCAGCTTAGAATTAACAGCCGAGCAGTTCTTC. The chain is built from TRBV11-3 and TRBJ2-1; no firm D call. Germline CDR1 is SGHNT and CDR2 is YENEEA. The CDR3 is made up of 13 amino acids. V was cut by 0 bases and J by 10 bases, with 10 bases left in between.

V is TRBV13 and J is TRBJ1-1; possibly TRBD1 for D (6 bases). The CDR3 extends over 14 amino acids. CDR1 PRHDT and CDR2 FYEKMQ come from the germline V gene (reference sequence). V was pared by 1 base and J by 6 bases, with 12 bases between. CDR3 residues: CASSLEGGAAEAFF. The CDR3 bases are TGTGCCAGCAGCTTAGAAGGGGGGGCTGCTGAAGCTTTCTTT.

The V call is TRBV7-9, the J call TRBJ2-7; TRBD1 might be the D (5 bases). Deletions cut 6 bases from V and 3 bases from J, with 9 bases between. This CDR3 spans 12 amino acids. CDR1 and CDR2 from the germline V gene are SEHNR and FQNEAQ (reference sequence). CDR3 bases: TGTGCCAGCAGACGAGACAGCTACGAGCAGTACTTC. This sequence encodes CASRRDSYEQYF.

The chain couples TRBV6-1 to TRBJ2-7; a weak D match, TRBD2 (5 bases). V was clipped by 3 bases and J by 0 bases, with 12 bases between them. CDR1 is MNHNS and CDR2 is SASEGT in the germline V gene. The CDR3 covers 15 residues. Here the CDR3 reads CASSELGGSSYEQYF. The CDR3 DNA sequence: TGTGCCAGCAGTGAGCTCGGAGGCAGCTCCTACGAGCAGTACTTC.

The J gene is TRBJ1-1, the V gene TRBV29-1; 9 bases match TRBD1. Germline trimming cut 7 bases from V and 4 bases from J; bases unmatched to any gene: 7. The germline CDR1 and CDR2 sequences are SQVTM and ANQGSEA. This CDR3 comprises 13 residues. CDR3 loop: CSGRDRAGTEAFF. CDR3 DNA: TGCAGCGGCCGGGACAGGGCGGGCACTGAAGCTTTCTTT. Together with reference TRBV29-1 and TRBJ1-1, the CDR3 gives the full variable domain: SAVISQKPSRDICQRGTSLTIQCQVDSQVTMMFWYRQQPGQSLTLIATANQGSEATYESGFVIDKFPISRPNLTFSTLTVSNMSPEDSSIYLCSGRDRAGTEAFFGQGTRLTVV.

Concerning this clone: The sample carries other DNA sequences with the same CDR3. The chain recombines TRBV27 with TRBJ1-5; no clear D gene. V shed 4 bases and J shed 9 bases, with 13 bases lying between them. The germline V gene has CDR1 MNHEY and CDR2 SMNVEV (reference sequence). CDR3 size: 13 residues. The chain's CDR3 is CASSSGRGRPQHF. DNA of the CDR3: TGTGCCAGCAGTTCCGGGCGAGGCAGGCCCCAGCATTTT.

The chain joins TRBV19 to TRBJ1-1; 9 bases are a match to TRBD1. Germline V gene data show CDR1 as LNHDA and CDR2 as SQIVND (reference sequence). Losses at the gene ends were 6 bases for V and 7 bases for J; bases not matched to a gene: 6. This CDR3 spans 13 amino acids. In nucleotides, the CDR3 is TGTGCCAGTAGCCCTACAGGGGGCGGTGAAGCTTTCTTT. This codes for CASSPTGGGEAFF.

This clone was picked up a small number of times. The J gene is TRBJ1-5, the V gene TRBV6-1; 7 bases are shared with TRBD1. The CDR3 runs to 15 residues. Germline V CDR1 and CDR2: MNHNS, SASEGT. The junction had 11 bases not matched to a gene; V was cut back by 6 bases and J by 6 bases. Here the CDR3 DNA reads TGTGCCAGCAGACTCACAGGGGTGGTGGGTCAGCCCCAGCATTTT. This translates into CASRLTGVVGQPQHF.

This CDR3 is CASSQDRVGNQPQHF. The CDR3 nucleotides are TGTGCCAGCAGCCAAGACAGGGTTGGCAATCAGCCCCAGCATTTT. The chain joins TRBV4-2 to TRBJ1-5, with D possibly matching TRBD1 (5 bases). This CDR3 is 15 amino acids long. Trimming cost V 0 bases and J 2 bases, with 8 bases left between them. Germline V gene sequence: CDR1 LGHNA, CDR2 YNFKEQ.

The CDR3 is CASSQDGTGGREQFF. In DNA, the CDR3 is TGTGCCAGCAGCCAAGATGGGACGGGAGGGCGTGAGCAGTTCTTC. V is TRBV4-2 and J is TRBJ2-1; 8 nucleotides match TRBD2. The J segment lost 9 bases and the V segment lost 0 bases, leaving 7 bases of the junction unmatched. The length of the CDR3 is 15 residues. CDR1 and CDR2 (germline): LGHNA, YNFKEQ.

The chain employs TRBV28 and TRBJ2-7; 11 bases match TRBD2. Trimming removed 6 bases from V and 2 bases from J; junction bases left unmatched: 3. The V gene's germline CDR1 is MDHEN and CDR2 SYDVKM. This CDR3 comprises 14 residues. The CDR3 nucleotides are TGTGCCAGCAGGGGACTAGCGGAGACCTACGAGCAGTACTTC. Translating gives CASRGLAETYEQYF. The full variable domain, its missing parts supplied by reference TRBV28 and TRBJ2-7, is DVKVTQSSRYLVKRTGEKVFLECVQDMDHENMFWYRQDPGLGLRLIYFSYDVKMKEKGDIPEGYSVSREKKERFSLILESASTNQTSMYLCASRGLAETYEQYFGPGTRLTVT.

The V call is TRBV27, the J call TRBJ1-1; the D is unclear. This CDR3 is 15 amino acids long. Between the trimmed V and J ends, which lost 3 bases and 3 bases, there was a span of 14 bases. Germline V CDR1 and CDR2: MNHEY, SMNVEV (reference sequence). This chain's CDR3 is CASSFRSGRDTEAFF. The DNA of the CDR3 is TGTGCCAGCAGTTTTCGATCTGGACGGGACACTGAAGCTTTCTTT.